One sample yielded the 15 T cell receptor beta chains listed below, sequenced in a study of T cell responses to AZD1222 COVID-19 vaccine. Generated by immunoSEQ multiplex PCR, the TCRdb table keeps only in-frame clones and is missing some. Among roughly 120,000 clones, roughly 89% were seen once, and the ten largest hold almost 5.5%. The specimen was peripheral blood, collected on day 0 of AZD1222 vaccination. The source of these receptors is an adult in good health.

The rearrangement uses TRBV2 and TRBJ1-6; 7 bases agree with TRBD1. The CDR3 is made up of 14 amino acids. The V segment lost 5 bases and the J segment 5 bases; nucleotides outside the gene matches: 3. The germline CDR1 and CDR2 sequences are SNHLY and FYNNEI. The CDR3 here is CASSLGQNNSPLHF. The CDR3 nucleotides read TGTGCCAGCAGTCTGGGACAGAATAATTCACCCCTCCACTTT. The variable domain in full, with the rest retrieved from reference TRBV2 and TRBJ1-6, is EPEVTQTPSHQVTQMGQEVILRCVPISNHLYFYWYRQILGQKVEFLVSFYNNEISEKSEIFDDQFSVERPDGSNFTLKIRSTKLEDSAMYFCASSLGQNNSPLHFGNGTRLTVT.

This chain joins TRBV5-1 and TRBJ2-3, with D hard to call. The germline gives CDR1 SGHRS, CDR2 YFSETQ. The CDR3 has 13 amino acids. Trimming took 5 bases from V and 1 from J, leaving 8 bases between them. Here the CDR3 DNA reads TGCGCCAGCAGTCAAGACGGCACAGATACGCAGTATTTT. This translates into CASSQDGTDTQYF.

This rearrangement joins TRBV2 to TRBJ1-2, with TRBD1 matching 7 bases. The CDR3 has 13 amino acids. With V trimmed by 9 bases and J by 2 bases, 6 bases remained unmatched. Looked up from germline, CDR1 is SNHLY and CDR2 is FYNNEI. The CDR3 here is CARLRDSNYGYTF. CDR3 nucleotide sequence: TGTGCCAGACTCCGGGACAGCAACTATGGCTACACCTTC. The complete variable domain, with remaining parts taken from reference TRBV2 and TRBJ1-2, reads EPEVTQTPSHQVTQMGQEVILRCVPISNHLYFYWYRQILGQKVEFLVSFYNNEISEKSEIFDDQFSVERPDGSNFTLKIRSTKLEDSAMYFCARLRDSNYGYTFGSGTRLTVV.

The chain's CDR3 is CASSLRRNEKLFF. The DNA for the CDR3 is TGTGCCAGCAGCTTGAGACGGAATGAAAAACTGTTTTTT. The chain is built from TRBV6-5 and TRBJ1-4; no firm D call. The CDR3 totals 13 residues. Trimming pared 6 bases from V and 5 bases from J, leaving 10 bases between. The V gene's germline CDR1 is MNHEY and CDR2 SVGAGI.

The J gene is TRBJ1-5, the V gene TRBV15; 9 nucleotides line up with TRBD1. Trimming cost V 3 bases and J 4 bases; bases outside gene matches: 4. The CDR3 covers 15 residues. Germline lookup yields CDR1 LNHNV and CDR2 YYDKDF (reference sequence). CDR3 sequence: CATSREQGANQPQHF. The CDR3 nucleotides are TGTGCCACCAGCAGGGAACAGGGGGCGAATCAGCCCCAGCATTTT.

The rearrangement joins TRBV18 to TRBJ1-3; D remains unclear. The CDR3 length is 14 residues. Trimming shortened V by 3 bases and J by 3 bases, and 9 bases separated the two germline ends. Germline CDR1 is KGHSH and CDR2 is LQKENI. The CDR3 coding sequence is TGTGCCAGCTCACCTTCGGGTGGTGGAAACACCATATATTTT. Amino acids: CASSPSGGGNTIYF.

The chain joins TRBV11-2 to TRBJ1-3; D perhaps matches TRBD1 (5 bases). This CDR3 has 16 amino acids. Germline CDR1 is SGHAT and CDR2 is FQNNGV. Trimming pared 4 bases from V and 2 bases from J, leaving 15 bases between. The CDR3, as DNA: TGTGCCAGCAGCTCCTGGGGCCTTGGGCCTGGAAACACCATATATTTT. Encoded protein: CASSSWGLGPGNTIYF.

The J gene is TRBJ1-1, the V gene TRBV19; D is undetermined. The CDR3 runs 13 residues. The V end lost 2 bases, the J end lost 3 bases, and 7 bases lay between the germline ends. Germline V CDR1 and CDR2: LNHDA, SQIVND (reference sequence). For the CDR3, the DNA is TGTGCCAGTAGTATACGAGGACACACTGAAGCTTTCTTT. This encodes CASSIRGHTEAFF. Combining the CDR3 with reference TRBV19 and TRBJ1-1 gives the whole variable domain DGGITQSPKYLFRKEGQNVTLSCEQNLNHDAMYWYRQDPGQGLRLIYYSQIVNDFQKGDIAEGYSVSREKKESFPLTVTSAQKNPTAFYLCASSIRGHTEAFFGQGTRLTVV.

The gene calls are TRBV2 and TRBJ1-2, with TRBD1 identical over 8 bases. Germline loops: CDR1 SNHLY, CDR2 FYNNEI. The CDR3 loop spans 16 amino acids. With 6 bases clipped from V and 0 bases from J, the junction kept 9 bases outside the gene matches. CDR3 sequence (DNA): TGTGCCAGCAGATCCACCGGGACAGGAGCTAACTATGGCTACACCTTC. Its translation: CASRSTGTGANYGYTF.

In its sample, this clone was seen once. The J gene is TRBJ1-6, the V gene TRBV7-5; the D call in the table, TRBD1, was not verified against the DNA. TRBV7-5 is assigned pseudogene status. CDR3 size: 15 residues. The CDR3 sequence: CARSPTGSVDSPLHF. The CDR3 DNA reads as TGTGCCAGAAGCCCGACAGGGTCGGTGGATTCACCCCTCCACTTT.

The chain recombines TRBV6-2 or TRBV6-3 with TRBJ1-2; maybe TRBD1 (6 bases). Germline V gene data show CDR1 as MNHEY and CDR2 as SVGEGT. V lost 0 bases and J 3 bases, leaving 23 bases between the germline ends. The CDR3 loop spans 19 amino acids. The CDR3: CASSYSMAGHTYAHYGYTF. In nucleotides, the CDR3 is TGTGCCAGCAGTTACTCAATGGCGGGACATACATATGCCCACTATGGCTACACCTTC.

CDR3 loop: CASSPVGGSSSYNEQFF. The DNA for the CDR3 is TGTGCCAGCTCACCGGTGGGCGGATCTAGCTCCTACAATGAGCAGTTCTTC. The chain is built from TRBV18 and TRBJ2-1; D is unresolved. Germline V gene sequence: CDR1 KGHSH, CDR2 LQKENI. This CDR3 spans 17 amino acids. The V end was cut by 3 bases, the J end by 0 bases, with 15 bases between.

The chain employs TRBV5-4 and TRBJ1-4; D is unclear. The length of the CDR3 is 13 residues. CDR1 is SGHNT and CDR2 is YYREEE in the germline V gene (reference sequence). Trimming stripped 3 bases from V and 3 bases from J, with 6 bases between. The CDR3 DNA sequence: TGTGCCAGCAGCTCGGGGTCTAATGAAAAACTGTTTTTT. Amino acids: CASSSGSNEKLFF.

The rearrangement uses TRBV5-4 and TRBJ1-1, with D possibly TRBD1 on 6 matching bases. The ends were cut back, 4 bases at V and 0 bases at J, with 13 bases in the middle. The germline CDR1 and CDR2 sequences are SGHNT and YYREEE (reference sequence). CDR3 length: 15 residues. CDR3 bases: TGTGCCAGCAGCAAGGACAGCTCCATGAACACTGAAGCTTTCTTT. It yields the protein CASSKDSSMNTEAFF. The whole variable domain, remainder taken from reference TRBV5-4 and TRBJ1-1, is ETGVTQSPTHLIKTRGQQVTLRCSSQSGHNTVSWYQQALGQGPQFIFQYYREEENGRGNFPPRFSGLQFPNYSSELNVNALELDDSALYLCASSKDSSMNTEAFFGQGTRLTVV.

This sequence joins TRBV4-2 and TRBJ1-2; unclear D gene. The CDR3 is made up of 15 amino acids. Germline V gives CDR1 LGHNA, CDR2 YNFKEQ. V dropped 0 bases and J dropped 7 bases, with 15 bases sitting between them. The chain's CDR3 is CASSQDRLVSSGYTF. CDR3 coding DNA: TGTGCCAGCAGCCAAGATCGTTTAGTTTCTTCTGGCTACACCTTC.